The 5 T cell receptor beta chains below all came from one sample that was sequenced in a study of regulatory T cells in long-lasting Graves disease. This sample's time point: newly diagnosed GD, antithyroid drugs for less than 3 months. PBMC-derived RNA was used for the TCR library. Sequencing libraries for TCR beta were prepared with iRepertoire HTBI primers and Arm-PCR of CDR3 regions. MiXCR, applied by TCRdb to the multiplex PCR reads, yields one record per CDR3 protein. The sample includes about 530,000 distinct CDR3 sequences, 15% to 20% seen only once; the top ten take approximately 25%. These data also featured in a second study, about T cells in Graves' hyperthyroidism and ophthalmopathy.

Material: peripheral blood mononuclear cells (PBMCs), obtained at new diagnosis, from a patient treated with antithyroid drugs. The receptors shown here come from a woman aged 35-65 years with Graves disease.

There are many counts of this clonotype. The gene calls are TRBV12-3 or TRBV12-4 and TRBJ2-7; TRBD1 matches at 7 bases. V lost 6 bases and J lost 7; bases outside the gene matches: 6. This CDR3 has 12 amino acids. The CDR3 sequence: CASRVGTEEQYF. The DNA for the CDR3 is TGTGCCAGCAGAGTCGGGACAGAAGAGCAGTACTTC.

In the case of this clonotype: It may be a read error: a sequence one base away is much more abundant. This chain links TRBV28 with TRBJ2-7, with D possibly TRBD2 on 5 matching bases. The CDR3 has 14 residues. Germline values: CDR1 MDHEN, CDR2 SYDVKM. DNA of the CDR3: TGTGCCAGCGGTTTCCGGACTGTTGGCTACGAGCAGTACTTC. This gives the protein CASGFRTVGYEQYF. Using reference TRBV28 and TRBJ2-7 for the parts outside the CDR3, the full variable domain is DVKVTQSSRYLVKRTGEKVFLECVQDMDHENMFWYRQDPGLGLRLIYFSYDVKMKEKGDIPEGYSVSREKKERFSLILESASTNQTSMYLCASGFRTVGYEQYFGPGTRLTVT.

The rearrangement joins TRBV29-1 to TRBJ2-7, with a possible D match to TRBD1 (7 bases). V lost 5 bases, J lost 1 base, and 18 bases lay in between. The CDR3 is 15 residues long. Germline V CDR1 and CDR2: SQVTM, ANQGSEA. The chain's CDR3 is CSVYNQGGKSYEQYF. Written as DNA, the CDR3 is TGCAGCGTTTATAATCAGGGGGGAAAATCCTACGAGCAGTACTTC.

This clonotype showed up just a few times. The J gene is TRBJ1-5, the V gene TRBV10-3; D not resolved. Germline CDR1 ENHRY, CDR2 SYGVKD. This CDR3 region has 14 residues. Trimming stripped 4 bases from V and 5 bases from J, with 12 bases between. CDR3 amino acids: CAISAFSADQPQHF. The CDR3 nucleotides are TGTGCCATCAGTGCTTTCTCTGCGGATCAGCCCCAGCATTTT.

CDR3 DNA sequence: TGTGCCACCAGTGATGGAGGGGACAGATTCACTGAAGCTTTCTTT. This encodes CATSDGGDRFTEAFF. The J gene is TRBJ1-1, the V gene TRBV24-1; TRBD1 aligns across 7 bases. The trim removed 3 bases at V and 4 bases at J, leaving 7 bases unmatched. The CDR3 runs 15 residues. Germline V gene lookup returns CDR1 KGHDR and CDR2 SFDVKD.